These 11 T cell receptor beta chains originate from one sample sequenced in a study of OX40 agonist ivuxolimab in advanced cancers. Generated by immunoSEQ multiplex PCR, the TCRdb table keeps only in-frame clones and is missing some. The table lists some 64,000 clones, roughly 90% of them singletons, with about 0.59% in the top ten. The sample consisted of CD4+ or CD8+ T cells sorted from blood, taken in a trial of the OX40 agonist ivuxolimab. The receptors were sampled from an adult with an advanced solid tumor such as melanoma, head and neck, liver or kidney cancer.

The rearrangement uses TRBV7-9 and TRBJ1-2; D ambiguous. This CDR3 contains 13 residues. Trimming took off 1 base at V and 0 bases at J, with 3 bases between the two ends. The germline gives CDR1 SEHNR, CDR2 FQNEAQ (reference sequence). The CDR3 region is CASSLVTNYGYTF. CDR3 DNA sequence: TGTGCCAGCAGCTTAGTTACTAACTATGGCTACACCTTC.

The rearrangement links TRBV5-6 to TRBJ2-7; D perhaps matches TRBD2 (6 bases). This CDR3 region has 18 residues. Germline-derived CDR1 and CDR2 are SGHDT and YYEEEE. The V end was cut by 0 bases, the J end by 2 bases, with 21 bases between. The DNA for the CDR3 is TGTGCCAGCAGCTTGGCCGGTGTAGTGGCGGGGCCTACCTACGAGCAGTACTTC. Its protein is CASSLAGVVAGPTYEQYF.

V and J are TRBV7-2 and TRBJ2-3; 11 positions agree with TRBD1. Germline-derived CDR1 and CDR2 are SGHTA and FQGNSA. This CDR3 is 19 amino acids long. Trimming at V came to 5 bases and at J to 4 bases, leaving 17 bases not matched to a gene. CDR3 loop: CASSVLPGQGGHQADTQYF. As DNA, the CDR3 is TGTGCCAGCAGCGTACTACCGGGACAGGGGGGGCATCAGGCAGATACGCAGTATTTT.

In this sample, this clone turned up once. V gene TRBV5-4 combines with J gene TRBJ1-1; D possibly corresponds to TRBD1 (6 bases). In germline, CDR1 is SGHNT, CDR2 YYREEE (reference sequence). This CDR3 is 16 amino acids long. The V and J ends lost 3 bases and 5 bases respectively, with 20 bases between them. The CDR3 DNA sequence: TGTGCCAGCAGCTCCGGAGGGCCAGGGGATCGTACTGAAGCTTTCTTT. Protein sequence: CASSSGGPGDRTEAFF.

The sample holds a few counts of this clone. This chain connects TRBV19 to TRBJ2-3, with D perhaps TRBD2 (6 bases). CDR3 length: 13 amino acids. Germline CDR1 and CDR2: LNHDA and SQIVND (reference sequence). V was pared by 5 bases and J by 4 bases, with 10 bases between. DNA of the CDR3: TGTGCCAGTAGTTACACTAGCTCAGATACGCAGTATTTT. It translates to CASSYTSSDTQYF. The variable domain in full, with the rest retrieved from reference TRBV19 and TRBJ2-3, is DGGITQSPKYLFRKEGQNVTLSCEQNLNHDAMYWYRQDPGQGLRLIYYSQIVNDFQKGDIAEGYSVSREKKESFPLTVTSAQKNPTAFYLCASSYTSSDTQYFGPGTRLTVL.

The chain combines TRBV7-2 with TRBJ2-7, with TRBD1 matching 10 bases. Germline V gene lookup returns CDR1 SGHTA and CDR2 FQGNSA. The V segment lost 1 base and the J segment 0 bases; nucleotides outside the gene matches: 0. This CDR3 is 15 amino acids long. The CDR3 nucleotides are TGTGCCAGCAGCTTAGGGACAGGGGGCTCCTACGAGCAGTACTTC. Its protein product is CASSLGTGGSYEQYF.

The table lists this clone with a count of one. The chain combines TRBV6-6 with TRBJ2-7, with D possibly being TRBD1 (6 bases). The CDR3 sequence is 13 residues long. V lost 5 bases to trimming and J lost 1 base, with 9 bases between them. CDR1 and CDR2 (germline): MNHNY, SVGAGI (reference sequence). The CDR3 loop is CASSPDSSYEQYF. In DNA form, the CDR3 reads TGTGCCAGCAGTCCGGACAGTTCCTACGAGCAGTACTTC.

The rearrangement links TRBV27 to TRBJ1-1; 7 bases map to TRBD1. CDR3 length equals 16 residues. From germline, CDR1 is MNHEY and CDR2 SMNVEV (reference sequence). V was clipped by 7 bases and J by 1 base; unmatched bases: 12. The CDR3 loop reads CASKLKGGQANTEAFF. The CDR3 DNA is TGTGCCAGCAAACTAAAGGGAGGACAGGCGAACACTGAAGCTTTCTTT.

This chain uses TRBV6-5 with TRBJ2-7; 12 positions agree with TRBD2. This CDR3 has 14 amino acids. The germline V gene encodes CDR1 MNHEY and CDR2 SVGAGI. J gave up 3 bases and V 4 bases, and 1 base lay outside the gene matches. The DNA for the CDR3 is TGTGCCAGCAGTTTACTAGCGGGGGGCTACGAGCAGTACTTC. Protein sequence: CASSLLAGGYEQYF.

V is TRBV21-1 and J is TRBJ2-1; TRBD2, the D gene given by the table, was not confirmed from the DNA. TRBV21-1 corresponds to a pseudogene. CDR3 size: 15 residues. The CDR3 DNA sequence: TGTGCCAGCACCGATGTGGGGACTAGCGTCCATGAGCAGTTCTTC. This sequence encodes CASTDVGTSVHEQFF.

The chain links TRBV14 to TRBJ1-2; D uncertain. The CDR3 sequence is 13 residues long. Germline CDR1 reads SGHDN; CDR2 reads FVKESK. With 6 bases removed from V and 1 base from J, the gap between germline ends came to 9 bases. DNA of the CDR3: TGTGCCAGCAGTCCGACCCTTAACTATGGCTACACCTTC. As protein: CASSPTLNYGYTF.